Detailed here is one T cell receptor (beta chain). The data were obtained in a study of PD-L1 blockade in urothelial cancer. TCRdb's table, derived via immunoSEQ multiplex PCR, lists solely in-frame clones and lacks some. In the table there are 50,000 to 55,000 clones, 77% of which are singletons. V dropped 0 bases and J dropped 5; count of bases not matched to a gene: 1. This CDR3 spans 15 amino acids. Germline values: CDR1 SGHDT, CDR2 YYEEEE. The sequence derives from a man between 65 and 85 years old with urothelial cancer. This specimen was PBMCs, taken around atezolizumab (anti-PD-L1) treatment. The chain is built from TRBV5-6 and TRBJ1-4; 10 nucleotides line up with TRBD1. For the CDR3, the DNA is TGTGCCAGCAGCTTGGGGGGACAGGGGAATGAAAAACTGTTTTTT. It specifies CASSLGGQGNEKLFF.